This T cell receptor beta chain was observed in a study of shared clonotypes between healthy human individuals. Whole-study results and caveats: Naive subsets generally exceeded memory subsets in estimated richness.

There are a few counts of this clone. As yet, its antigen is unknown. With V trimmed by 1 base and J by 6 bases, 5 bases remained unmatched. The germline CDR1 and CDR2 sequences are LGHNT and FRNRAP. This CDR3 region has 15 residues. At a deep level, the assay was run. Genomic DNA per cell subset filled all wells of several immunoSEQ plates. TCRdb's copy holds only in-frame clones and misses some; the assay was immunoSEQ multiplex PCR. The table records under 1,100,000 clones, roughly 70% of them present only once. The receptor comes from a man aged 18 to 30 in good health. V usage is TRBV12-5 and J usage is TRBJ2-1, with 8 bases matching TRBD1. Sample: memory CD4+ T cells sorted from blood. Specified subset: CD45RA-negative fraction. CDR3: CASGLGTGYINEQFF. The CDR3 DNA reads TGTGCTAGTGGTTTGGGGACAGGGTATATCAATGAGCAGTTCTTC.